The 24 T cell receptor beta chains listed next were all sequenced from one sample in a study of blood T cell repertoires in COVID-19. Sequencing used immunoSEQ multiplex PCR; TCRdb keeps in-frame clones, though not all of them. The sample shows 260,000 or so clones, about 91% of them seen only once. The sample was PBMCs or T cells enriched from blood (not recorded which). The receptors come from a woman aged 40 to 49 with acute COVID-19.

This clone showed up just a few times. The chain employs TRBV2 and TRBJ2-5; 10 nucleotides agree with TRBD2. The CDR3 has 15 amino acids. Germline assignment: CDR1 SNHLY and CDR2 FYNNEI. V was clipped by 3 bases and J by 4 bases; unmatched bases: 5. The CDR3 DNA reads as TGTGCCAGCAGTGACGGGCTAGCGGGGGTAGAGACCCAGTACTTC. It translates to CASSDGLAGVETQYF. Full variable domain (rest looked up from reference TRBV2 and TRBJ2-5): EPEVTQTPSHQVTQMGQEVILRCVPISNHLYFYWYRQILGQKVEFLVSFYNNEISEKSEIFDDQFSVERPDGSNFTLKIRSTKLEDSAMYFCASSDGLAGVETQYFGPGTRLLVL.

This clone has just a few counts. The chain is built from TRBV30 and TRBJ1-6; 10 positions agree with TRBD1. This CDR3 is built from 18 residues. Germline lookup yields CDR1 GTSNPN and CDR2 SVGIG (reference sequence). Trimming removed 2 bases from V and 0 bases from J; junction bases left unmatched: 7. DNA of the CDR3: TGTGCCTGGAGTCGGACAGGGGGAATGAGCTCCTATAATTCACCCCTCCACTTT. Its translation is CAWSRTGGMSSYNSPLHF.

In its sample, this clone was seen once. The chain employs TRBV27 and TRBJ2-1; a weak D match, TRBD2 (5 bases). The CDR3 is 11 amino acids. The V gene lost 3 bases and the J gene lost 13 bases, with 10 bases spanning the gap. The V gene's germline CDR1 is MNHEY and CDR2 SMNVEV (reference sequence). DNA of the CDR3: TGTGCCAGCAGTTTCCGGGATATACAGTTCTTC. The encoded protein is CASSFRDIQFF.

This rearrangement joins TRBV24-1 to TRBJ2-2; D is unresolved. Per germline, CDR1 KGHDR and CDR2 SFDVKD. The CDR3 consists of 18 residues. Deletions cut 2 bases from V and 0 bases from J, with 15 bases between. CDR3 in DNA: TGTGCCACCAGTGATTCCCAGTCGATCCCAACGAACACCGGGGAGCTGTTTTTT. This codes for CATSDSQSIPTNTGELFF.

V usage is TRBV5-6 and J usage is TRBJ2-6, with TRBD2 as a possible D gene (6 bases). V gave up 0 bases and J gave up 2 bases, with 6 bases separating them. The CDR3 has 15 amino acids. Germline V gene sequence: CDR1 SGHDT, CDR2 YYEEEE. The CDR3 loop reads CASSLGLAGANVLTF. In DNA form, the CDR3 reads TGTGCCAGCAGCTTGGGACTAGCTGGGGCCAACGTCCTGACTTTC.

The rearrangement uses TRBV29-1 and TRBJ2-1, with a weak D call TRBD2 (6 bases). CDR1 SQVTM and CDR2 ANQGSEA come from the germline V gene. Trimming cost V 3 bases and J 8 bases, with 17 bases left between them. The CDR3 runs 14 residues. As DNA, the CDR3 is TGCAGCGTTGAGCCCAGTACCGGGACTGATGAGCAGTTCTTC. Translated: CSVEPSTGTDEQFF.

V usage is TRBV19 and J usage is TRBJ2-1, with a possible D match to TRBD2 (6 bases). Trimming cost V 3 bases and J 6 bases, with 15 bases left between them. Germline V CDR1 and CDR2: LNHDA, SQIVND (reference sequence). CDR3 length: 15 residues. The CDR3 nucleotides are TGTGCCAGTAGTATGTTAGCGGCGAGTCCCAATGAGCAGTTCTTC. Translating it yields CASSMLAASPNEQFF.

This clone was counted once. The chain employs TRBV9 and TRBJ2-5; 12 bases fit TRBD2. The CDR3 is made up of 17 amino acids. With V trimmed by 0 bases and J by 2 bases, 5 bases remained unmatched. Germline V gives CDR1 SGDLS, CDR2 YYNGEE. The CDR3 here is CASSVERLAGAQETQYF. The CDR3 DNA is TGTGCCAGCAGCGTAGAGAGACTAGCGGGAGCTCAAGAGACCCAGTACTTC.

The chain employs TRBV9 and TRBJ2-3, with 9 positions matching TRBD1. The CDR3 has 15 residues. Germline V gene lookup returns CDR1 SGDLS and CDR2 YYNGEE. Trimming took 4 bases from V and 3 from J; bases not matched to a gene: 6. The CDR3 reads CASSPRQGETDTQYF. The CDR3 DNA follows: TGTGCCAGCAGCCCACGACAGGGGGAAACAGATACGCAGTATTTT.

The chain employs TRBV30 and TRBJ1-1, with TRBD1 identical over 7 bases. V gave up 2 bases and J gave up 3 bases; unmatched junction bases: 15. CDR1 is GTSNPN and CDR2 is SVGIG in the germline V gene (reference sequence). This CDR3 comprises 17 residues. CDR3 loop: CAWSTHRDSFRDTEAFF. CDR3 nucleotide sequence: TGTGCCTGGAGTACCCACCGGGACAGTTTTAGGGACACTGAAGCTTTCTTT.

This chain joins TRBV6-1 and TRBJ1-6, with TRBD1 as a possible D gene (5 bases). CDR1 is MNHNS, CDR2 SASEGT, per germline. The CDR3 sequence is 16 residues long. V shed 2 bases and J shed 0 bases, with 8 bases lying between them. CDR3 protein: CASSEKGNSYNSPLHF. CDR3 coding DNA: TGTGCCAGCAGTGAAAAGGGGAACTCCTATAATTCACCCCTCCACTTT.

This chain joins TRBV27 and TRBJ2-1; 8 nucleotides agree with TRBD1. This CDR3 region has 14 residues. V gave up 6 bases and J gave up 4 bases; unmatched junction bases: 5. Germline CDR1 is MNHEY and CDR2 is SMNVEV (reference sequence). The CDR3 nucleotides are TGTGCCAGCAGGCCGGGACAGGATTACAATGAGCAGTTCTTC. It encodes CASRPGQDYNEQFF.

The chain combines TRBV19 with TRBJ1-5; D is unclear. CDR1 LNHDA and CDR2 SQIVND come from the germline V gene (reference sequence). CDR3 length: 19 amino acids. Trimming left V 5 bases short and J 0 bases short, with 23 bases between. In nucleotides, the CDR3 is TGTGCCAGTAGTTTTGAAACCTCCCCGGGTTACGATAGCAATCAGCCCCAGCATTTT. Its protein is CASSFETSPGYDSNQPQHF.

V usage is TRBV11-2 and J usage is TRBJ2-1, with 12 bases matching TRBD2. There are 17 residues in the CDR3. V was clipped by 7 bases and J by 6 bases; unmatched bases: 13. Looked up from germline, CDR1 is SGHAT and CDR2 is FQNNGV. CDR3: CASNLPPGLAGFNEQFF. The CDR3 coding sequence is TGTGCCAGCAACCTACCCCCGGGACTAGCGGGCTTCAATGAGCAGTTCTTC.

The chain couples TRBV5-1 to TRBJ2-4; no firm D call. V was pared by 2 bases and J by 5 bases, with 8 bases between. Per germline, CDR1 SGHRS and CDR2 YFSETQ. The CDR3 is 13 residues long. CDR3 bases: TGCGCCAGCAGCTTCATTTCGGAAAACATTCAGTACTTC. Its translation is CASSFISENIQYF. Combining the CDR3 with reference TRBV5-1 and TRBJ2-4 gives the whole variable domain KAGVTQTPRYLIKTRGQQVTLSCSPISGHRSVSWYQQTPGQGLQFLFEYFSETQRNKGNFPGRFSGRQFSNSRSEMNVSTLELGDSALYLCASSFISENIQYFGAGTRLSVL.

This chain links TRBV19 with TRBJ1-2; perhaps TRBD1 as D (6 bases). The V gene lost 3 bases and the J gene lost 4 bases, with 21 bases spanning the gap. This CDR3 spans 17 amino acids. Germline assignment: CDR1 LNHDA and CDR2 SQIVND (reference sequence). The CDR3 spells CASSILQQGLLGYGYTF. CDR3 in DNA: TGTGCCAGTAGTATCCTGCAACAGGGACTACTTGGCTATGGCTACACCTTC.

This rearrangement joins TRBV19 to TRBJ1-2; 11 nucleotides match TRBD1. Unmatched junction bases numbered 9, after V lost 6 bases and J lost 6 bases. The germline CDR1 and CDR2 sequences are LNHDA and SQIVND (reference sequence). This CDR3 spans 15 amino acids. CDR3 amino acids: CASSPRTGGADGYTF. The CDR3 region has the DNA TGTGCCAGTAGCCCTCGGACAGGGGGCGCCGATGGCTACACCTTC.

The V call is TRBV18, the J call TRBJ1-4; D is perhaps TRBD1 (6 bases). Germline V CDR1 and CDR2: KGHSH, LQKENI. This CDR3 spans 15 amino acids. Trimming cost V 1 base and J 8 bases, with 14 bases left between them. CDR3 loop: CASSPQGPQGEKLFF. For the CDR3, the DNA is TGTGCCAGCTCACCACAGGGACCGCAGGGGGAAAAACTGTTTTTT.

The CDR3 reads CASSLEFGGPYNEQFF. In DNA, the CDR3 is TGTGCCAGCAGCTTAGAGTTTGGAGGCCCGTACAATGAGCAGTTCTTC. The chain joins TRBV11-2 to TRBJ2-1; possible D gene TRBD2, 5 bases. The germline V gene encodes CDR1 SGHAT and CDR2 FQNNGV. V dropped 0 bases and J dropped 4 bases, with 13 bases sitting between them. The CDR3 contains 16 residues.

The chain recombines TRBV7-2 with TRBJ2-7; 8 bases are shared with TRBD2. CDR3 size: 16 residues. The V and J ends lost 1 base and 2 bases, in that order; junction bases with no gene match: 7. CDR1 is SGHTA and CDR2 is FQGNSA in the germline V gene. The CDR3 sequence is CASSLVPGGPPYEQYV. The CDR3 DNA is TGTGCCAGCAGCTTAGTTCCGGGAGGGCCACCCTACGAGCAGTACGTC.

The V call is TRBV3-1 (or the pseudogene TRBV3-2), the J call TRBJ1-1; unclear D gene. Per the germline V gene, CDR1 is LGHDT and CDR2 is YNNKEL (reference sequence). V was pared by 2 bases and J by 1 base, with 8 bases between. This CDR3 is built from 14 residues. In nucleotides, the CDR3 is TGTGCCAGCAGCCAACGGGGAGAGAACACTGAAGCTTTCTTT. Its protein is CASSQRGENTEAFF.

This clone was found a few times. The chain employs TRBV7-2 and TRBJ2-3; D is possibly TRBD2 (5 bases). CDR1 is SGHTA and CDR2 is FQGNSA in the germline V gene. The V end lost 4 bases, the J end lost 4 bases, and 12 bases lay between the germline ends. There are 14 residues in the CDR3. CDR3 sequence: CASSSTDGADTQYF. Written as DNA, the CDR3 is TGTGCCAGCAGCTCGACGGACGGGGCAGATACGCAGTATTTT.

V and J are TRBV11-2 and TRBJ2-1, with 13 positions matching TRBD2. Per germline, CDR1 SGHAT and CDR2 FQNNGV. The V gene end was trimmed by 0 bases and the J gene end by 5 bases; junction bases not matched to a gene: 13. The CDR3 has 20 residues. The CDR3, as DNA: TGTGCCAGCAGCTTAGATCCGCCCCCTCTACTAGCGGGAGGGGACAATGAGCAGTTCTTC. Translation: CASSLDPPPLLAGGDNEQFF.

The chain has TRBV27 and TRBJ2-7; 7 bases agree with TRBD1. Germline V gene data show CDR1 as MNHEY and CDR2 as SMNVEV (reference sequence). This CDR3 region has 16 residues. Trimming at V came to 6 bases and at J to 1 base, leaving 12 bases not matched to a gene. CDR3 coding DNA: TGTGCCAGCAGCCCAAACCCCGGGACAGTATCCTACGAGCAGTACGTC. Protein: CASSPNPGTVSYEQYV.